This TCR beta chain was sequenced during a study of T cell repertoires in cytomegalovirus infection. Study as a whole: Recently identified HLA-C-restricted CMV epitopes were used, and well-studied HLA-B-restricted CMV epitopes were used as well. It can be stated that public TCR beta signatures indicated CMV infection as well as a matching HLA type. The study's findings and limits: HLA-C-restricted CMV clonotypes gave the most frequent clonotype in two of eight donors.

This clonotype was seen a handful of times. Antigen unknown. With V trimmed by 5 bases and J by 0 bases, 8 bases remained unmatched. The CDR3 contains 17 residues. Per the germline V gene, CDR1 is SGHNT and CDR2 is YENEEA. Each CDR3 protein is one row after TCRdb ran MiXCR on the reads. There are about 890,000 distinct CDR3 sequences in the sample; approximately 31% occur only once, and roughly 13% lies in the top ten. The TCR was taken from a human donor in good health (CMV status not recorded). Some clones in this sample may be carry-over from other donors' samples. This rearrangement joins TRBV11-3 to TRBJ2-2, with 8 bases that match TRBD2. Sequenced material: cultured CD8+ T cells from PBMCs, taken from culture after CMV antigen stimulation. CDR3 in amino acids: CASSLSGGGPNTGELFF. As DNA, the CDR3 is TGTGCCAGCAGCCTCTCGGGCGGGGGGCCGAACACCGGGGAGCTGTTTTTT.